The rows below give T cell receptor beta chains drawn from one sample of a study of T cells in tumors and immune-related adverse events. The data were produced by immunoSEQ multiplex PCR, yet TCRdb's version contains in-frame clones alone and is incomplete. The profile shows about 11,000 clones, roughly 90% of them singletons. The material was lymph node tissue, obtained from a patient treated with anti-PD-1 therapy. These receptors originate from a female donor with metastatic renal cell carcinoma. CDR3s include the opening cysteine and the closing phenylalanine or tryptophan. The D gene is left open where the match is weak. The size field is filled for only some rows; it gives once, few, many or a size class.

D gene: -; V gene: TRBV7-2; clone size: -; J gene: TRBJ1-6; CDR3 DNA: TGTGCCAGCAGCTCCTCTGCGGATTCACCCCTCCACTTT; CDR3 protein: CASSSSADSPLHF
D gene: -; V gene: TRBV19; clone size: -; J gene: TRBJ2-2; CDR3 DNA: TGTGCCAGTACGGCGACGAACACCGGGGAGCTGTTTTTT; CDR3 protein: CASTATNTGELFF
D gene: TRBD1; V gene: TRBV7-8; clone size: once; J gene: TRBJ1-6; CDR3 DNA: TGTGCCAGCAGCAGCGGGGACAGGGCTAGTTCACCCCTCCACTTT; CDR3 protein: CASSSGDRASSPLHF
D gene: -; V gene: TRBV13; clone size: -; J gene: TRBJ1-1; CDR3 DNA: TGTGCCAGCAGCTTAGGGAACACTGAAGCTTTCTTT; CDR3 protein: CASSLGNTEAFF
D gene: -; V gene: TRBV15; clone size: -; J gene: TRBJ1-4; CDR3 DNA: TGTGCCACCAGCACAATGGGGGGAGGCGAAAAACTGTTTTTT; CDR3 protein: CATSTMGGGEKLFF
D gene: TRBD1; V gene: TRBV5-1; clone size: -; J gene: TRBJ2-3; CDR3 DNA: TGCGCCAGCAGCTCTATTTCCGGGACAGGGGGCACAGATACGCAGTATTTT; CDR3 protein: CASSSISGTGGTDTQYF
D gene: -; V gene: TRBV11-1; clone size: -; J gene: TRBJ2-7; CDR3 DNA: TGTGCCAGCAGCTTAGGACGATCCTACGAGCAGTACTTC; CDR3 protein: CASSLGRSYEQYF
D gene: -; V gene: TRBV4-3; clone size: -; J gene: TRBJ1-2; CDR3 DNA: TGCGCCAGCAGCCAAGATCTGTCTCCCCGAGGCTACACCTTC; CDR3 protein: CASSQDLSPRGYTF
D gene: TRBD1; V gene: TRBV2; clone size: -; J gene: TRBJ2-7; CDR3 DNA: TGTGCCAGCAGCCAAACGGGACAGGGACTCTCCGAGCAGTACTTC; CDR3 protein: CASSQTGQGLSEQYF
D gene: TRBD2; V gene: TRBV10-3; clone size: -; J gene: TRBJ2-3; CDR3 DNA: TGTGCCATCTCCCTGCTCCGGACTAGCCGCGACACAGATACGCAGTATTTT; CDR3 protein: CAISLLRTSRDTDTQYF
D gene: -; V gene: TRBV5-1; clone size: -; J gene: TRBJ1-4; CDR3 DNA: TGCGCCAGCAGAATTGGGACCCTCGCAACTAATGAAAAACTGTTTTTT; CDR3 protein: CASRIGTLATNEKLFF
D gene: TRBD2; V gene: TRBV19; clone size: -; J gene: TRBJ2-3; CDR3 DNA: TGTGCCAGTAGTATAGGACTAGCGGGGTTCACAGATACGCAGTATTTT; CDR3 protein: CASSIGLAGFTDTQYF
D gene: -; V gene: TRBV7-8; clone size: -; J gene: TRBJ2-6; CDR3 DNA: TGTGCCAGCAGCTCCCAAGGCCGGACAGTCACCTCTGGGGCCAACGTCCTGACTTTC; CDR3 protein: CASSSQGRTVTSGANVLTF
D gene: -; V gene: TRBV6-5; clone size: -; J gene: TRBJ1-4; CDR3 DNA: TGTGCCAGCAGTTATGGTCTTGGCAGTGATAATGAAAAACTGTTTTTT; CDR3 protein: CASSYGLGSDNEKLFF
D gene: TRBD1; V gene: TRBV6-5; clone size: -; J gene: TRBJ1-2; CDR3 DNA: TGTGCCAGCAGACTGGGACAGGCTAGTGGGGGCTACACCTTC; CDR3 protein: CASRLGQASGGYTF
D gene: TRBD2; V gene: TRBV7-9; clone size: -; J gene: TRBJ2-1; CDR3 DNA: TGTGCCAGCAGTTCGGGGGGACCTCTCTACAATGAGCAGTTCTTC; CDR3 protein: CASSSGGPLYNEQFF
D gene: -; V gene: TRBV5-4; clone size: few; J gene: TRBJ2-2; CDR3 DNA: TGTGCCAGCAGCCATAGTATTTCAAACACCGGGGAGCTGTTTTTT; CDR3 protein: CASSHSISNTGELFF
D gene: -; V gene: TRBV30; clone size: -; J gene: TRBJ1-1; CDR3 DNA: TGTGCCTGGAGCCACGTCGGGAAGGGTGGCTCTGAAGCTTTCTTT; CDR3 protein: CAWSHVGKGGSEAFF
D gene: -; V gene: TRBV20-1; clone size: -; J gene: TRBJ2-1; CDR3 DNA: TGCAGTGCTAGAGGGAATAATGAGCAGTTCTTC; CDR3 protein: CSARGNNEQFF
D gene: -; V gene: TRBV18; clone size: -; J gene: TRBJ2-7; CDR3 DNA: TGTGCCAGCTCACGGGGGGCGACAACTTACGAGCAGTACTTC; CDR3 protein: CASSRGATTYEQYF
D gene: TRBD1; V gene: TRBV11-1; clone size: -; J gene: TRBJ1-5; CDR3 DNA: TGTGCCAGCAGCTTGACAGGGGTGGACAATCAGCCCCAGCATTTT; CDR3 protein: CASSLTGVDNQPQHF
D gene: TRBD1; V gene: TRBV28; clone size: -; J gene: TRBJ2-7; CDR3 DNA: TGTGCCAGCAGGACCGGGACAGGGGACATCCCCTACGAGCAGTACTTC; CDR3 protein: CASRTGTGDIPYEQYF
D gene: TRBD1; V gene: TRBV11-1; clone size: -; J gene: TRBJ2-5; CDR3 DNA: TGTGCCAGCAGCTCCCTCTCCAGGGGGCTTAGAGAGACCCAGTACTTC; CDR3 protein: CASSSLSRGLRETQYF
D gene: -; V gene: TRBV5-5; clone size: -; J gene: TRBJ2-5; CDR3 DNA: TGTGCCAGCAGCTTAGTAGGACAACGCCAAGAGACCCAGTACTTC; CDR3 protein: CASSLVGQRQETQYF
D gene: -; V gene: TRBV9; clone size: -; J gene: TRBJ2-7; CDR3 DNA: TGTGCCAGCAGCGTAGAGCTAGGGGACGAGCAGTACTTC; CDR3 protein: CASSVELGDEQYF
D gene: -; V gene: TRBV27; clone size: -; J gene: TRBJ2-2; CDR3 DNA: TGTGCCAGCAGGGTGCTCCACACCGGGGAGCTGTTTTTT; CDR3 protein: CASRVLHTGELFF
D gene: -; V gene: TRBV6-5; clone size: -; J gene: TRBJ1-2; CDR3 DNA: TGTGCCAGCAGTACGGGGGGACATTTCTATGGCTACACCTTC; CDR3 protein: CASSTGGHFYGYTF
D gene: TRBD1; V gene: TRBV18; clone size: -; J gene: TRBJ2-7; CDR3 DNA: TGTGCCAGCTCAGGCCAACCGGGACAGGGATCCGAGCAGTACTTC; CDR3 protein: CASSGQPGQGSEQYF
D gene: -; V gene: TRBV7-7; clone size: once; J gene: TRBJ2-5; CDR3 DNA: TGTGCCAGTCGAGGGGAAGAAGAGACCCAGTACTTC; CDR3 protein: CASRGEEETQYF
D gene: -; V gene: TRBV6-1; clone size: -; J gene: TRBJ2-2; CDR3 DNA: TGTGCCAGCAATAGGGCGGCGAACACCGGGGAGCTGTTTTTT; CDR3 protein: CASNRAANTGELFF
D gene: -; V gene: TRBV5-6; clone size: -; J gene: TRBJ1-2; CDR3 DNA: TGTGCCAGCAGCTTGGAGTCGAGGGCGGAGGACTATGGCTACACCTTC; CDR3 protein: CASSLESRAEDYGYTF
D gene: TRBD2; V gene: TRBV7-2; clone size: -; J gene: TRBJ2-4; CDR3 DNA: TGTGCCAGCAGGCCGGGACTAGCGTCAAACATTCAGTACTTC; CDR3 protein: CASRPGLASNIQYF
D gene: -; V gene: TRBV2; clone size: once; J gene: TRBJ2-2; CDR3 DNA: TGTGCCAGCACTCTGGGAGTCCAGGGCGGGGAGCTGTTTTTT; CDR3 protein: CASTLGVQGGELFF
D gene: TRBD1; V gene: TRBV6-5; clone size: -; J gene: TRBJ2-7; CDR3 DNA: TGTGCCAGCAGAAAAACAGGGGGCTACGAGCAGTACTTC; CDR3 protein: CASRKTGGYEQYF